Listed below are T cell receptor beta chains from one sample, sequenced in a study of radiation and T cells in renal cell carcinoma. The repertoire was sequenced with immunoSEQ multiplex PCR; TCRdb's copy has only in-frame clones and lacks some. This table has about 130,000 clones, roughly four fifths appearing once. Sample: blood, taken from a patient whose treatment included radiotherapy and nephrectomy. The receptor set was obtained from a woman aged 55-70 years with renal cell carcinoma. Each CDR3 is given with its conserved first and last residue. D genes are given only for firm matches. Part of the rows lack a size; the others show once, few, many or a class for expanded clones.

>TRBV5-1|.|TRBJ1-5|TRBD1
CASSQTRQGANQPQHF
TGCGCCAGCAGCCAGACCCGACAGGGGGCGAATCAGCCCCAGCATTTT
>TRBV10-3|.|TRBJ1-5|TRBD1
CAISGADRGNQPQHF
TGTGCCATCAGTGGGGCAGACAGGGGTAATCAGCCCCAGCATTTT
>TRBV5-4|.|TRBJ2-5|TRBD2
CASSKGTSGRGETQYF
TGTGCCAGCAGCAAAGGGACTAGCGGGAGAGGTGAGACCCAGTACTTC
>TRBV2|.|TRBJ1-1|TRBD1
CASRWDRVNTEAFF
TGTGCCAGCAGGTGGGACAGGGTGAACACTGAAGCTTTCTTT
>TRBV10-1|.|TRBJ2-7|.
CASSVTQGPYEQYF
TGCGCCAGCAGTGTGACTCAGGGTCCCTACGAGCAGTACTTC
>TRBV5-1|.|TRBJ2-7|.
CASSLERETHEQYF
TGCGCCAGCAGCTTGGAAAGGGAGACCCACGAGCAGTACTTC
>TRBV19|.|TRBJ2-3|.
CASMGVTDTQYF
TGTGCCAGTATGGGGGTCACAGATACGCAGTATTTT
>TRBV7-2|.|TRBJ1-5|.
CASSLLGYQPQHF
TGTGCCAGCAGCTTATTGGGTTATCAGCCCCAGCATTTT
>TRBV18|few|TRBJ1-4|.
CASSLSWAEKLFF
TGTGCCAGCTCGCTCAGTTGGGCTGAAAAACTGTTTTTT
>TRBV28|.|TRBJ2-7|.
CASSLPGASSYF
TGTGCCAGCAGCCTACCGGGAGCCTCATCGTACTTC
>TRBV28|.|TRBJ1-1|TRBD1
CASSLLQGAIFSEAFF
TGTGCCAGCAGTTTATTACAGGGGGCTATCTTTTCTGAAGCTTTCTTT
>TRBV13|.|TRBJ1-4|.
CASSLRGEGDEKLFF
TGTGCCAGCAGCCTCCGAGGCGAGGGGGATGAAAAACTGTTTTTT
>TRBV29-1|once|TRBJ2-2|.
CSVEVASQTGELFF
TGCAGCGTTGAGGTGGCTAGTCAGACCGGGGAGCTGTTTTTT
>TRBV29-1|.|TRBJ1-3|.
CSVDGLTGEGTIYF
TGCAGCGTTGATGGTTTGACAGGAGAAGGTACCATATATTTT
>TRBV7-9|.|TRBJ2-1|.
CASSLRGIQFF
TGTGCCAGCAGCTTACGGGGGATTCAGTTCTTC
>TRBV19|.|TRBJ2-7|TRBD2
CASSIRTLPGRAYEQYF
TGTGCCAGTAGTATTCGAACTCTTCCAGGGAGGGCTTACGAGCAGTACTTC
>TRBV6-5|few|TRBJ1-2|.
CASRRDQVNGYTF
TGTGCCAGCAGACGCGACCAAGTAAATGGCTACACCTTC
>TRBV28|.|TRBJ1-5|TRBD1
CASSLGGGGNQPQHF
TGTGCCAGCAGTTTAGGAGGGGGCGGCAATCAGCCCCAGCATTTT
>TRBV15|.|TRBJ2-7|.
CATSRDGTGKAYEQYF
TGTGCCACCAGCAGAGACGGGACGGGGAAGGCCTACGAGCAGTACTTC
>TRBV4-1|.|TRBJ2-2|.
CASSQGKQAGELFF
TGCGCCAGCAGCCAAGGGAAGCAGGCCGGGGAGCTGTTTTTT
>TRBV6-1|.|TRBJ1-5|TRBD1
CASIFGQGSNQPQHF
TGTGCCAGCATCTTCGGACAGGGTAGCAATCAGCCCCAGCATTTT
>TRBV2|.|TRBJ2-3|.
CASSEYQGTDTQYF
TGTGCCAGCAGTGAATATCAGGGCACAGATACGCAGTATTTT
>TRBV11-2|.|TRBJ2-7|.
CASSLVRTKDEQYF
TGTGCCAGCAGCTTAGTCCGGACTAAAGACGAGCAGTACTTC
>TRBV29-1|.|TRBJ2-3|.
CSVGTTSTDTQYF
TGCAGCGTTGGGACTACTAGCACAGATACGCAGTATTTT
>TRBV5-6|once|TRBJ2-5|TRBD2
CASSFSSGEETQYF
TGTGCCAGCAGCTTTAGTAGCGGGGAGGAGACCCAGTACTTC
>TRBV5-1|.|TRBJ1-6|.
CASSLNGLGNSPLHF
TGCGCCAGCAGCTTGAACGGACTTGGTAATTCACCCCTCCACTTT
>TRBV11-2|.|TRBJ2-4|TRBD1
CASSRPGTGWAAKNIQYF
TGTGCCAGCAGCCGTCCCGGGACAGGGTGGGCGGCCAAAAACATTCAGTACTTC
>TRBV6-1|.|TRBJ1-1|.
CASRAGGYTEAFF
TGTGCCAGCAGGGCTGGCGGTTACACTGAAGCTTTCTTT
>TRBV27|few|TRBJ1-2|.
CASSLGGPHGYTF
TGTGCCAGCAGTTTAGGGGGCCCCCATGGCTACACCTTC
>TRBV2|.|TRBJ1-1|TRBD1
CASRPDRGTEAFF
TGTGCCAGCAGACCTGACAGGGGGACTGAAGCTTTCTTT
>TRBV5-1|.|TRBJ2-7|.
CASSGGGYYEQYF
TGCGCCAGCAGCGGTGGGGGGTACTACGAGCAGTACTTC
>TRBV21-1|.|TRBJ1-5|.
CASSPQDSRKYSNQPQHF
TGTGCCAGCAGCCCACAGGACAGTCGCAAATATAGCAATCAGCCCCAGCATTTT
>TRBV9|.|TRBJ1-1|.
CASSFRTDTEAFF
TGTGCCAGCAGCTTTCGGACGGACACTGAAGCTTTCTTT
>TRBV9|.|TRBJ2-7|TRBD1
CASSARTGGLGEQYF
TGTGCCAGCAGCGCTAGGACAGGGGGCCTAGGGGAGCAGTACTTC
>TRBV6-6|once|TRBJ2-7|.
CASTRQRGIYEQYF
TGTGCCAGCACACGTCAAAGAGGAATCTACGAGCAGTACTTC
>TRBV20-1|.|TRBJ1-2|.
CSAPRGYTF
TGCAGTGCTCCAAGGGGCTACACCTTC
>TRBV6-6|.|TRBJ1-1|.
CASIPKQGPLNTEAFF
TGTGCCAGCATTCCCAAGCAAGGTCCCTTGAACACTGAAGCTTTCTTT
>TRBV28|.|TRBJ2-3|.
CASSSFRDTSTDTQYF
TGTGCCAGCAGTTCCTTCCGGGACACTAGCACAGATACGCAGTATTTT
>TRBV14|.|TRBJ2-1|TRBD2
CASSLAGTSLHEQFF
TGTGCCAGCAGCCTAGCCGGGACTAGTTTACATGAGCAGTTCTTC
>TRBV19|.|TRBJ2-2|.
CASSVRVGGELFF
TGTGCCAGTAGTGTCAGGGTGGGCGGGGAGCTGTTTTTT
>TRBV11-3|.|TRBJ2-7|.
CASSRDLYGEQYF
TGTGCCAGCAGCCGGGACTTATACGGCGAGCAGTACTTC
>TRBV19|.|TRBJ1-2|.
CASFRGLVGYTF
TGTGCCAGTTTCCGCGGGTTGGTTGGCTACACCTTC